This T cell receptor (delta chain) is from a study of delta chains in infants with herpesvirus infections. Study-wide background: Ugandan infants were followed prospectively from birth through primary CMV infection.

Germline V gives CDR1 TSWWSYY, CDR2 QGS. The CDR3 spans 19 residues. The V segment lost 3 bases and the J segment 0 bases; nucleotides outside the gene matches: 14. Gamma-chain- and delta-chain-specific primers converted PBMC RNA into TCR cDNA. TCRdb called clones from the RT-PCR reads again using CATT. Among about 1,300 delta-chain clones, around a third were seen once, and the ten largest hold 20% to 25%. Note on this clone: What it binds is unknown. This may come from a read error, since a much larger clone is one base off.

Whole-study findings and limits: Among under 20 CMV-infected infants, 4 showed the public Vdelta1 clonotype. The public clonotype appeared only at the first post-infection time point.

The V gene is TRDV1, the J gene TRDJ1, with TRDD2 identical over 9 bases. This receptor was obtained from a human donor who was a Ugandan infant, either HIV-exposed or HIV-unexposed (not recorded which). Sequenced here: peripheral blood, sampled at time point 2 of longitudinal follow-up. Here the CDR3 DNA reads TGTGCTCTTGGGGACCCCGACCTTCCTACCCGACTTGACACCGATAAACTCATCTTT. Protein product: CALGDPDLPTRLDTDKLIF.